The source of this T cell receptor (beta chain) is a study of blood T cells in healthy people across ages. Sample-barcoded 5' priming and a J-beta primer mix drove a second PCR of 7 to 11 cycles. Every cDNA was tagged by a template-switch adaptor with 12 random nucleotides. A single record per CDR3 protein comes from TCRdb applying MiXCR to the 5' RACE reads. The sample shows 870,000 or so distinct CDR3 sequences, more than 25% of them seen only once. This CDR3 is 15 amino acids long. V lost 5 bases, J lost 4 bases, and 6 bases stayed unmatched. CDR1 and CDR2 from the germline V gene are MNHEY and SVGAGI. This clonotype came up a few times.

This receptor was identified in a woman older than 75 in good health. The V and J genes are TRBV6-5 and TRBJ1-3; 9 bases match TRBD1. The sample comprised blood. CDR3 loop: CASSHTGGQGNTIYF. The CDR3 DNA follows: TGTGCCAGCAGTCACACAGGGGGCCAGGGAAACACCATATATTTT.